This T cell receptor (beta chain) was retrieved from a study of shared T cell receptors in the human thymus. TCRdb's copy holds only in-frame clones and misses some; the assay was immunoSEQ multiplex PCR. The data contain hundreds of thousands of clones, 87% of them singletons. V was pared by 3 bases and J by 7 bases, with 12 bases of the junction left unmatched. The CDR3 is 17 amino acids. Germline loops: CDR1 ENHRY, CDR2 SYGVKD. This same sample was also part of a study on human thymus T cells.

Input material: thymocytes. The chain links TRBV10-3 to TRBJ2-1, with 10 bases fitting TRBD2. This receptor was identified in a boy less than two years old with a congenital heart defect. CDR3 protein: CAISDPLLAGAGNEQFF. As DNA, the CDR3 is TGTGCCATCAGTGACCCCCTTCTAGCGGGAGCTGGTAATGAGCAGTTCTTC.